This T cell receptor beta chain was observed in a study of cytomegalovirus exposure and HLA in healthy donors. This CDR3 has 15 amino acids. Germline lookup yields CDR1 SGDLS and CDR2 YYNGEE. Trimming removed 3 bases from V and 5 bases from J, with 17 bases in between. A multiplex PCR was run with 60 Vbeta primers and 13 Jbeta primers. TCRdb's copy holds only in-frame clones and misses some; the assay was immunoSEQ multiplex PCR. The table lists around 150,000 clones, over 50% of them singletons, with 1.5% to 2% in the top ten. Study findings and constraints: What a later analysis showed was that several of the most significant clusters appeared linked to common viral pathogens. Among CMV-associated TCR beta chains, most appeared HLA-restricted in a later analysis. Using the classifier, cytomegalovirus status was reportedly diagnosed with high specificity and sensitivity.

Comments on this clone: Its antigen is currently unknown.

This sequence joins TRBV9 and TRBJ2-5; D perhaps matches TRBD1 (5 bases). The sequenced sample consisted of PBMCs. The clonotype was recovered from a human donor in good health. CDR3 sequence reads: CASSASGSGVETQYF. CDR3 coding DNA: TGTGCCAGCAGCGCATCAGGGTCGGGTGTGGAGACCCAGTACTTC.